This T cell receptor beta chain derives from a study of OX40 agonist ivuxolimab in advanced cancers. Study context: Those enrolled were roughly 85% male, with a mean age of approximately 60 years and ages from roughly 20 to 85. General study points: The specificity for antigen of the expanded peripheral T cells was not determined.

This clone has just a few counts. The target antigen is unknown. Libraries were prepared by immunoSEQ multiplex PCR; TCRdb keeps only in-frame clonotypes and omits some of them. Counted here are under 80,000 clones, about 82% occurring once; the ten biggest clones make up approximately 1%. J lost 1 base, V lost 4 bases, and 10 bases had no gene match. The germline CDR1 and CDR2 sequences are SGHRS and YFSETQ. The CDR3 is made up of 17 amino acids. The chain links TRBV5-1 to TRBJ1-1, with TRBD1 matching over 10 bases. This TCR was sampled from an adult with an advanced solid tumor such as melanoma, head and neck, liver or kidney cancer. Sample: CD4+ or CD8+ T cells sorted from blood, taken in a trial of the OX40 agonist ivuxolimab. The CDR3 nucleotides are TGCGCCAGCAGCGGGACGACAGGGGGCTATGGGAACACTGAAGCTTTCTTT. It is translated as CASSGTTGGYGNTEAFF.